This entry is about one TCR beta chain. The data derive from a study of T cell responses to AZD1222 COVID-19 vaccine. Second-dose intervals of approximately 4 or approximately 12 weeks were pooled. The CDR3 loop spans 14 amino acids. The germline V gene has CDR1 SGDLS and CDR2 YYNGEE. The V gene lost 1 base and the J gene lost 0 bases, with 7 bases spanning the gap. Produced via immunoSEQ multiplex PCR; TCRdb's table is partial and in-frame only. Altogether under 150,000 clones are present, around 90% being singletons, with the ten largest covering under 2%. The V call is TRBV9, the J call TRBJ2-5; maybe TRBD2 (5 bases). The source material was peripheral blood, sampled 28 days after the second AZD1222 dose. The source of this sequence is an adult who received the AZD1222 COVID-19 vaccine. The CDR3 is CASSVSGNQETQYF. CDR3 in DNA: TGTGCCAGCAGCGTAAGCGGCAACCAAGAGACCCAGTACTTC.